These 32 T cell receptor beta chains share one sample of origin, sequenced in a study of human T cells and chemical hapten exposure. TCRdb passed the RACE reads through MiXCR, listing each CDR3 protein once. Seen here are some 84,000 distinct CDR3 sequences, roughly 8.5% observed once, and the top ten hold 2.5% to 3%. Documented time point: pre-sensitization, week 0. Documented treatment: therapeutic diphenylcyclopropenone sensitization with weekly scalp DPC. The specimen was whole blood, collected in connection with sensitization to the hapten diphenylcyclopropenone (DPC). The source of these receptors is a middle-aged man with alopecia areata. Some clones in this sample may be carry-over from other donors' samples.

The rearrangement uses TRBV21-1 and TRBJ2-3; the table names TRBD1, a call not compared with the DNA. TRBV21-1 is designated a pseudogene. The CDR3 loop spans 12 amino acids. CDR3 in DNA: TGTGCCAGCAATACAGGGGGGGATACGCAGTATTTT. Translation: CASNTGGDTQYF.

This clonotype was recorded many times. The rearrangement joins TRBV29-1 to TRBJ1-5, with D possibly being TRBD1 (6 bases). In germline, CDR1 is SQVTM, CDR2 ANQGSEA. Between the trimmed V and J ends, which lost 4 bases and 10 bases, there was a span of 17 bases. There are 13 residues in the CDR3. Written as DNA, the CDR3 is TGCAGCGTTGTAGAAGGGGGGCGCGGTCCCCAGCATTTT. Its translation is CSVVEGGRGPQHF.

This clonotype turned up a few times. This chain links TRBV29-1 with TRBJ1-2, with no clear D. This CDR3 contains 13 residues. Looked up from germline, CDR1 is SQVTM and CDR2 is ANQGSEA. The V end was cut by 1 base, the J end by 0 bases, with 6 bases between. The CDR3: CSVEGRTNYGYTF. The CDR3 DNA reads TGCAGCGTTGAAGGACGGACTAACTATGGCTACACCTTC.

This clonotype came up many times. J is TRBJ2-2 and V is TRBV12-3 or TRBV12-4, with TRBD2 as a possible D gene (7 bases). The CDR3 has 15 amino acids. V shed 9 bases and J shed 1 base, with 15 bases lying between them. The CDR3 reads CASTGRGGNTGELFF. Here the CDR3 DNA reads TGTGCCAGTACAGGGAGGGGGGGGAACACCGGGGAGCTGTTTTTT.

At least ten counts were recorded for this clonotype. The CDR3 loop is CASSLRQDYGYTF. The CDR3 bases are TGTGCCAGCAGCTTACGGCAGGACTATGGCTACACCTTC. This chain connects TRBV7-2 to TRBJ1-2; D gene uncertain. V lost 2 bases to trimming and J lost 3 bases, with 7 bases between them. The CDR3 loop spans 13 amino acids. CDR1 SGHTA and CDR2 FQGNSA come from the germline V gene.

Comments on this clonotype: An end of the junction does not agree with germline; a read error may underlie this. The chain is built from TRBV3-1 and TRBJ2-6, with TRBD1 matching over 9 bases. Germline V CDR1 and CDR2: LGHDT, YNNKEL (reference sequence). The CDR3 extends over 19 amino acids. The CDR3 DNA sequence: TGTGCCAGCAGCCAAGTCGTCTTCCTGGGACAGGGTGGGGCCAACGTCCTGAGTTTC. Its protein product is CASSQVVFLGQGGANVLSF.

This chain uses TRBV7-2 with TRBJ2-3; unclear D gene. Looked up from germline, CDR1 is SGHTA and CDR2 is FQGNSA. This CDR3 is built from 16 residues. The V end lost 5 bases, the J end lost 0 bases, and 15 bases lay between the germline ends. The CDR3 protein is CASSTRMAASTDTQYF. As DNA, the CDR3 is TGTGCCAGCAGCACGAGAATGGCTGCTAGCACAGATACGCAGTATTTT.

This clonotype occurred a few times. The genes are TRBV14 and TRBJ2-3; 11 bases map to TRBD1. This CDR3 region has 18 residues. V gave up 6 bases and J gave up 7 bases; unmatched junction bases: 18. Germline CDR1 reads SGHDN; CDR2 reads FVKESK. The CDR3: CASRPRRTAGQGEHTQYF. In DNA, the CDR3 is TGTGCCAGCAGGCCTCGAAGGACGGCGGGACAGGGGGAGCATACGCAGTATTTT.

The chain joins TRBV29-1 to TRBJ1-4; TRBD1 might be the D (5 bases). The ends were cut back, 5 bases at V and 4 bases at J, with 14 bases in the middle. Germline V gene data show CDR1 as SQVTM and CDR2 as ANQGSEA. CDR3 size: 14 residues. The CDR3 DNA reads as TGCAGCGTTCGCGGGACCGCCGGTAATGAAAAACTGTTTTTT. Translation: CSVRGTAGNEKLFF.

This chain connects TRBV3-1 to TRBJ2-1, with 10 bases identical to TRBD2. The germline CDR1 and CDR2 sequences are LGHDT and YNNKEL (reference sequence). CDR3 size: 17 residues. V lost 0 bases, J lost 5 bases, and 7 bases stayed unmatched. The DNA for the CDR3 is TGTGCCAGCAGCCAAGATATCGGACTAGCGGTCCACAATGAGCAGTTCTTC. Protein sequence: CASSQDIGLAVHNEQFF.

CDR3 coding DNA: TGTGCCAGCAAGACAGGGGGAGATACGCAGTATTTT. Translating it yields CASKTGGDTQYF. The chain has TRBV6-6 and TRBJ2-3, with TRBD1 matching over 9 bases. J gave up 5 bases and V 7 bases, and 1 base lay outside the gene matches. The germline V gene has CDR1 MNHNY and CDR2 SVGAGI (reference sequence). The CDR3 contains 12 residues.

This clonotype was detected ten times or more. The chain carries TRBV5-1 and TRBJ1-1; D may be TRBD1 (5 bases). Trimming removed 7 bases at V and 1 base at J, with 20 bases between. This CDR3 has 16 amino acids. Germline V gene data show CDR1 as SGHRS and CDR2 as YFSETQ. The CDR3 loop reads CASQISPGGTNTEAFF. The DNA for the CDR3 is TGCGCCAGCCAAATCTCACCCGGTGGGACGAACACTGAAGCTTTCTTT.

This clonotype was observed at least ten times. V is TRBV4-2 and J is TRBJ2-2, with TRBD2 matching over 13 bases. Germline V gives CDR1 LGHNA, CDR2 YNFKEQ. Trimming took 1 base from V and 4 from J; bases not matched to a gene: 9. This CDR3 is 19 amino acids long. CDR3 in DNA: TGTGCCAGCAGCCAAGGCTCGACTAGCGGGAGGATCCCCACCGGGGAGCTGTTTTTT. Protein: CASSQGSTSGRIPTGELFF.

This clonotype has a handful of counts. The rearrangement uses TRBV30 and TRBJ1-2; D ambiguous. Per the germline V gene, CDR1 is GTSNPN and CDR2 is SVGIG (reference sequence). V was pared by 2 bases and J by 2 bases, with 6 bases between. The CDR3 totals 12 residues. The DNA for the CDR3 is TGTGCCTGGAGTACGAAAAACTATGGCTACACCTTC. Its translation is CAWSTKNYGYTF.

This clonotype was detected ten times or more. This chain joins TRBV6-6 and TRBJ2-7, with TRBD1 identical over 10 bases. This CDR3 has 14 amino acids. V gave up 8 bases and J gave up 6 bases; unmatched junction bases: 10. The germline CDR1 and CDR2 sequences are MNHNY and SVGAGI (reference sequence). This CDR3 is CASALSRDRGEQYF. Here the CDR3 DNA reads TGTGCCAGCGCTTTGTCGAGGGACAGGGGCGAGCAGTACTTC.

This clonotype was seen a handful of times. The CDR3, as DNA: TGTGCCAGCAGCCCTACAGTGCTCTCTGGGGCCAACGTCCTGACTTTC. It translates to CASSPTVLSGANVLTF. The chain has TRBV12-3 or TRBV12-4 and TRBJ2-6; D is unresolved. The CDR3 extends over 16 amino acids. V dropped 6 bases and J dropped 0 bases, with 12 bases sitting between them.

This clonotype has only a few counts. CDR3: CASRPGSQPQHF. The CDR3 bases are TGTGCCAGCCGGCCGGGTTCCCAGCCCCAGCATTTT. The rearrangement joins TRBV6-1 to TRBJ1-5; no firm D call. Looked up from germline, CDR1 is MNHNS and CDR2 is SASEGT. The CDR3 runs 12 residues. The V end lost 8 bases, the J end lost 7 bases, and 12 bases lay between the germline ends.

This clonotype appeared many times. The V gene is TRBV7-6, the J gene TRBJ1-2; D is perhaps TRBD1 (6 bases). The CDR3 sequence is 15 residues long. V lost 4 bases to trimming and J lost 3 bases, with 15 bases between them. Per germline, CDR1 SGHVS and CDR2 FNYEAQ. In DNA form, the CDR3 reads TGTGCCAGCAGCTCCCTTTCGGGGGCGGACTATGGCTACACCTTC. This codes for CASSSLSGADYGYTF.

CDR3 sequence (DNA): TGTGCCAGCAGTTTAGGGATTAGGGGAAGCACAGATACGCAGTATTTT. The encoded protein is CASSLGIRGSTDTQYF. The rearrangement joins TRBV27 to TRBJ2-3; maybe TRBD1 (5 bases). The CDR3 has 16 amino acids. The germline V gene encodes CDR1 MNHEY and CDR2 SMNVEV (reference sequence). Trimming shortened V by 2 bases and J by 0 bases, and 12 bases separated the two germline ends.

This clonotype was seen a handful of times. The rearrangement uses TRBV18 and TRBJ2-1; 9 bases line up with TRBD1. The CDR3 extends over 16 amino acids. Germline lookup yields CDR1 KGHSH and CDR2 LQKENI. V lost 3 bases, J lost 7 bases, and 10 bases stayed unmatched. The CDR3 sequence: CASSPLPGQGLNEQFF. The CDR3, as DNA: TGTGCCAGCTCACCTCTACCGGGACAGGGTTTGAATGAGCAGTTCTTC.

The rearrangement joins TRBV28 to TRBJ2-6; no firm D call. This CDR3 comprises 12 residues. CDR1 and CDR2 (germline): MDHEN, SYDVKM. The V gene lost 10 bases and the J gene lost 2 bases, with 6 bases spanning the gap. The chain's CDR3 is CATRAGANVLTF. CDR3 nucleotide sequence: TGTGCCACCCGGGCTGGGGCCAACGTCCTGACTTTC.

This clonotype was recorded at least ten times. This sequence joins TRBV6-6 and TRBJ2-2; perhaps TRBD1 as D (5 bases). The germline V and J ends were trimmed by 6 bases and 4 bases, with 9 bases remaining between them. This CDR3 contains 13 residues. Germline-derived CDR1 and CDR2 are MNHNY and SVGAGI (reference sequence). CDR3 loop: CASRPRGTGELFF. The CDR3 DNA is TGTGCCAGCAGGCCTAGGGGCACCGGGGAGCTGTTTTTT.

This clonotype was counted once. CDR3 loop: CASSRTGGLAGTGELFF. DNA for the CDR3: TGTGCCAGCAGCCGGACAGGAGGACTAGCGGGCACCGGGGAGCTGTTTTTT. The chain links TRBV5-4 to TRBJ2-2; TRBD2 matches at 11 bases. J gave up 4 bases and V 4 bases, and 9 bases lay outside the gene matches. From germline, CDR1 is SGHNT and CDR2 YYREEE (reference sequence). The CDR3 is 17 amino acids.

The chain joins TRBV29-1 to TRBJ2-7; D gene unclear. The V end lost 2 bases, the J end lost 2 bases, and 7 bases lay between the germline ends. Looked up from germline, CDR1 is SQVTM and CDR2 is ANQGSEA. The CDR3 has 12 residues. CDR3 DNA: TGCAGCGTTGAAACTAATACCTACGAGCAGTACGTC. Protein: CSVETNTYEQYV.

The sample holds a few counts of this clonotype. The chain carries TRBV25-1 and TRBJ2-7, with D maybe TRBD2 (5 bases). The V gene lost 6 bases and the J gene lost 4 bases, with 13 bases spanning the gap. In germline, CDR1 is MGHDK, CDR2 SYGVNS. CDR3 length equals 13 residues. CDR3 sequence reads: CASRGPSGYEQYF. DNA for the CDR3: TGTGCCAGCAGGGGCCCCTCGGGGTACGAGCAGTACTTC.

This clonotype was picked up many times. The V gene is TRBV29-1, the J gene TRBJ2-5; D possibly matches TRBD1 or TRBD2 (6 bases each). Germline loops: CDR1 SQVTM, CDR2 ANQGSEA. This CDR3 contains 16 residues. The V and J ends lost 1 base and 4 bases respectively, with 19 bases between them. The CDR3 spells CSVEVRGGGHGETQYF. The CDR3 nucleotides are TGCAGCGTTGAAGTCCGTGGAGGGGGTCATGGAGAGACCCAGTACTTC. The full variable domain, completed using reference TRBV29-1 and TRBJ2-5, is SAVISQKPSRDICQRGTSLTIQCQVDSQVTMMFWYRQQPGQSLTLIATANQGSEATYESGFVIDKFPISRPNLTFSTLTVSNMSPEDSSIYLCSVEVRGGGHGETQYFGPGTRLLVL.

The J gene is TRBJ2-5, the V gene TRBV5-6, with D possibly TRBD1 on 6 matching bases. V was trimmed by 0 bases and J by 4 bases, leaving 10 bases between them. CDR1 is SGHDT, CDR2 YYEEEE, per germline. The CDR3 spans 14 residues. CDR3: CASSLETGLETQYF. The CDR3 bases are TGTGCCAGCAGCTTGGAGACAGGTTTAGAGACCCAGTACTTC. Drawing the rest from reference TRBV5-6 and TRBJ2-5, the complete variable domain is DAGVTQSPTHLIKTRGQQVTLRCSPKSGHDTVSWYQQALGQGPQFIFQYYEEEERQRGNFPDRFSGHQFPNYSSELNVNALLLGDSALYLCASSLETGLETQYFGPGTRLLVL.

This chain uses TRBV14 with TRBJ2-5, with TRBD2 matching over 15 bases. Trimming cost V 4 bases and J 1 base; bases outside gene matches: 7. There are 18 residues in the CDR3. The germline gives CDR1 SGHDN, CDR2 FVKESK. The CDR3 nucleotides read TGTGCCAGCAGCCGAAGGACTAGCGGGAGGGTAGTCCAAGAGACCCAGTACTTC. Its translation: CASSRRTSGRVVQETQYF. The whole variable domain, filled in from reference TRBV14 and TRBJ2-5, reads EAGVTQFPSHSVIEKGQTVTLRCDPISGHDNLYWYRRVMGKEIKFLLHFVKESKQDESGMPNNRFLAERTGGTYSTLKVQPAELEDSGVYFCASSRRTSGRVVQETQYFGPGTRLLVL.

There are a few counts of this clonotype. The chain links TRBV6-2 or TRBV6-3 to TRBJ2-7, with 8 bases lining up with TRBD1. Germline CDR1 reads MNHEY; CDR2 reads SVGEGT. The CDR3 contains 16 residues. V lost 0 bases to trimming and J lost 1 base; unmatched junction nucleotides: 5. The CDR3 sequence: CASSYSRDRSSYEQYV. In nucleotides, the CDR3 is TGTGCCAGCAGTTACTCGAGGGACAGGAGTTCCTACGAGCAGTACGTC.

At least ten counts were recorded for this clonotype. The gene calls are TRBV18 and TRBJ1-5, with 10 bases matching TRBD1. After removal of 5 bases from V and 6 bases from J, the junction contained 4 bases not matched to a gene. The CDR3 loop spans 14 amino acids. Per the germline V gene, CDR1 is KGHSH and CDR2 is LQKENI. CDR3 DNA sequence: TGTGCCAGCTCATCGACAGGGGGCCCTCAGCCCCAGCATTTT. Protein sequence: CASSSTGGPQPQHF.

Ten or more counts support this clonotype. The chain joins TRBV7-2 to TRBJ2-3; D unclear. Trimming shortened V by 1 base and J by 5 bases, and 7 bases separated the two germline ends. Germline V gives CDR1 SGHTA, CDR2 FQGNSA. The CDR3 runs 13 residues. In DNA, the CDR3 is TGTGCCAGCAGCTTAGTACCCCAAGATACGCAGTATTTT. This codes for CASSLVPQDTQYF. The full variable domain, in which reference TRBV7-2 and TRBJ2-3 provide the parts outside the CDR3, is GAGVSQSPSNKVTEKGKDVELRCDPISGHTALYWYRQSLGQGLEFLIYFQGNSAPDKSGLPSDRFSAERTGGSVSTLTIQRTQQEDSAVYLCASSLVPQDTQYFGPGTRLTVL.

The chain combines TRBV6-1 with TRBJ2-1; perhaps TRBD2 as D (6 bases). Germline V CDR1 and CDR2: MNHNS, SASEGT. V shed 2 bases and J shed 4 bases, with 12 bases lying between them. There are 15 residues in the CDR3. The CDR3 protein is CASSESSGTYNEQFF. For the CDR3, the DNA is TGTGCCAGCAGTGAAAGTAGCGGCACTTACAATGAGCAGTTCTTC.